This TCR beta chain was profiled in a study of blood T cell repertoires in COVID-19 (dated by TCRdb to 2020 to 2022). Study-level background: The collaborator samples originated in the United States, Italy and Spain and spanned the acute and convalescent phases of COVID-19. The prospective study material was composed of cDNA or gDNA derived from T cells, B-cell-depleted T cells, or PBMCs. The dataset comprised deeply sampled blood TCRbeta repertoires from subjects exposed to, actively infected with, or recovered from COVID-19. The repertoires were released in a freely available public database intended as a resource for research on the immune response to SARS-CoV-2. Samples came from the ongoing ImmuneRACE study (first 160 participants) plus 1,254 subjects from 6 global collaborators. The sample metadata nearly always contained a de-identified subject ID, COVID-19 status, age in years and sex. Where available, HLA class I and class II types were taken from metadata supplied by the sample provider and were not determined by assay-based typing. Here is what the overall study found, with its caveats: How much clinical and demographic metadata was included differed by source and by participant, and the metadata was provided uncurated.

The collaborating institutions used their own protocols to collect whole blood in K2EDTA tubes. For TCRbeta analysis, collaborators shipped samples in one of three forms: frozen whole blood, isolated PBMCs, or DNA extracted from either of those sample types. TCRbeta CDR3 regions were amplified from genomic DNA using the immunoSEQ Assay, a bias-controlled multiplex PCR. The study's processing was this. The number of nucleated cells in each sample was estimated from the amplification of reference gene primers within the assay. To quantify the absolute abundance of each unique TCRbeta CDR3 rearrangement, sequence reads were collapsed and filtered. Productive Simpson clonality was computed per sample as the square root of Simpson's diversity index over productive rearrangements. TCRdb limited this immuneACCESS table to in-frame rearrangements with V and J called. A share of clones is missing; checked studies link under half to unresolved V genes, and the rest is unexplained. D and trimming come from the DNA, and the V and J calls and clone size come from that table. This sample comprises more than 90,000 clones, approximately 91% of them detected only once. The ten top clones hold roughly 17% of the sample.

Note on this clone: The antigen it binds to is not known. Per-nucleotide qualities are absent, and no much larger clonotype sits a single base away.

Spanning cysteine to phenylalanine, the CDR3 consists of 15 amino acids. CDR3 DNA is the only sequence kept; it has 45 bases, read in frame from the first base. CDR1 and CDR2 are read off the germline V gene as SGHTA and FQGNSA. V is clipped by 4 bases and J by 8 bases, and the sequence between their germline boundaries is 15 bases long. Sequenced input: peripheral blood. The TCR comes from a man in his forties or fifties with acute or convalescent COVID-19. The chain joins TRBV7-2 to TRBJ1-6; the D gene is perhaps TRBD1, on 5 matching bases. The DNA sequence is TGTGCCAGCAGCTGGCGCCGGGGGAAGGATTCACCCCTCCACTTT. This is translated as CASSWRRGKDSPLHF.